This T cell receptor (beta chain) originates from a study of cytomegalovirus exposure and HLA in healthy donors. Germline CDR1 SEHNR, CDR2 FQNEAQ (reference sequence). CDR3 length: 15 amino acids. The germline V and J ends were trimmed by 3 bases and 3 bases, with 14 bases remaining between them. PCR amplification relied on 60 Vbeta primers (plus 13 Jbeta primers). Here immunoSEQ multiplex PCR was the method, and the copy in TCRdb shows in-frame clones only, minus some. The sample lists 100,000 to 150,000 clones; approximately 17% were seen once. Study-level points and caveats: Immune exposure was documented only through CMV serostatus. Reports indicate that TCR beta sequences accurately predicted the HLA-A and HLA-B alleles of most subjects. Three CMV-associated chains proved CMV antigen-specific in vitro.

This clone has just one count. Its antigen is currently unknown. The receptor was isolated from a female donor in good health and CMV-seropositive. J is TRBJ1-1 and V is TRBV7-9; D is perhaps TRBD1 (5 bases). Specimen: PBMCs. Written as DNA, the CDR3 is TGTGCCAGCAGCTTGCAAGCGGGGACTCACACTGAAGCTTTCTTT. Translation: CASSLQAGTHTEAFF.